The sequence of this T cell receptor (beta chain) was determined in a study of Graves' ophthalmopathy and Graves' hyperthyroidism. Amplification of TCR beta CDR3 regions used RNA transcripts. First-round RT-PCR used HTBI primers; second-round multiplex PCR followed. MiXCR, applied by TCRdb to the multiplex PCR reads, yields one record per CDR3 protein. This sample has about 590,000 distinct CDR3 sequences, with 39% found just once. On this clonotype itself: Because it lacks the conserved phenylalanine or tryptophan at the end, this CDR3 is likely a read error.

Germline V CDR1 and CDR2: SGHRS, YFSETQ. Trimming removed 1 base at V and 2 bases at J, with 12 bases between. CDR3 length equals 15 residues. The chain couples TRBV5-1 to TRBJ1-2; maybe TRBD1 (5 bases). Sequenced input: peripheral blood or thyroid tissue (not recorded which). The receptor was isolated from an adult man with Graves' hyperthyroidism. The CDR3 DNA reads as TGCGCCAGCAGCTTGACGTCAGACAGAAACTATGGCTACACCATC. It codes for CASSLTSDRNYGYTI.